This TCR beta chain was recovered during a study of CXCR3-negative and CXCR3-positive naive CD8 T cells. Findings and limits, study-wide: Sequencing showed both naive subsets with comparably high diversity, and memory CD8+ cells much lower. With surface CD5 comparable between naive subsets, TCR strength was estimated using properties derived from the TRB CDR3.

The length of the CDR3 is 16 residues. Germline V CDR1 and CDR2: MNHEY, SMNVEV (reference sequence). This clonotype shows up as medium-sized (0.01 to 0.1%) by frequency. Its antigen is still unknown. UMI-tagged TRB cDNA libraries were built via 5' RACE. Reprocessing the 5' RACE reads, TCRdb reports a single entry for every CDR3 protein and omits DNA. Its table lists 70,000 to 100,000 distinct CDR3 sequences. The chain combines TRBV27 with TRBJ2-1; absent DNA, TCRdb's TRBD2 call cannot be checked. The sequence was obtained from a human donor in good health. Some clones in this sample may be carry-over from other donors' samples. The specimen sequenced was naive CXCR3- CD8+ T cells from blood. Subset specified: CD45RO-CCR7+CD27+CD95- naive CD8+ T cells lacking CXCR3 (TNR3-). CDR3 sequence: CASSSTSGGLYNEQFF.